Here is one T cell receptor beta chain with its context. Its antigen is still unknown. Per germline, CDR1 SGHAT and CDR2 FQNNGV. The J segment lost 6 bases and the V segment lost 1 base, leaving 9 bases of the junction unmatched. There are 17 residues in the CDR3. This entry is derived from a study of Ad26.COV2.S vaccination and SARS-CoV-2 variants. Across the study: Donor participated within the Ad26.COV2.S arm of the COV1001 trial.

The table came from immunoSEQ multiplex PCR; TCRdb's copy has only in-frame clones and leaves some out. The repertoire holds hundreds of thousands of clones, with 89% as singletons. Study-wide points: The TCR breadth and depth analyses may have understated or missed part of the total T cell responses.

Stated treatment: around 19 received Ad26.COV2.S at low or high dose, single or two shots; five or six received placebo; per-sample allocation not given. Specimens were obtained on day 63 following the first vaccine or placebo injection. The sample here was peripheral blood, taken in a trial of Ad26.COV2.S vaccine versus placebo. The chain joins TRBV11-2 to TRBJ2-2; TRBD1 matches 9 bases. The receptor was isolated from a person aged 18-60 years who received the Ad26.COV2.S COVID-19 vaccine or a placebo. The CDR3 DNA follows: TGTGCCAGCAGCTTAGGGCCCGGGACAGGGATATCCGGGGAGCTGTTTTTT. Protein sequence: CASSLGPGTGISGELFF. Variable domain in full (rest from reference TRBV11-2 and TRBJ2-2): EAGVAQSPRYKIIEKRQSVAFWCNPISGHATLYWYQQILGQGPKLLIQFQNNGVVDDSQLPKDRFSAERLKGVDSTLKIQPAKLEDSAVYLCASSLGPGTGISGELFFGEGSRLTVL.